These T cell receptor beta chains were read from a single sample in a study of identical twins. Each CDR3 protein is one row after TCRdb ran MiXCR on the 5' RACE reads. The sample carries approximately 410,000 distinct CDR3 sequences, less than 20% recorded once. Sequenced sample: naive T cells sorted from blood. Source of these receptors: a man in his forties or fifties in good health. Both conserved end residues are part of each CDR3. A D gene is named only where the DNA matches it firmly. The size of a clone is reported for some rows only, either as once, few or many, or as a class for expanded clones.

clone size	D gene	CDR3 length	J gene	V gene	CDR3 DNA	CDR3 protein
few	-	13	TRBJ2-5	TRBV7-2	TGTGCCAGCAGCTTAGCCGAAAAGTTGACCCAGTACTTC	CASSLAEKLTQYF
-	-	15	TRBJ2-5	TRBV12-3/TRBV12-4	TGTGCCAGCAGCTCCTCTGGCGAGATGGGAGAGACCCAGTACTTC	CASSSSGEMGETQYF
-	TRBD2	15	TRBJ2-3	TRBV5-1	TGCGCCAGCACTCTTACTAGCGGTGCCACAGATACGCAGTATTTT	CASTLTSGATDTQYF
few	TRBD2	17	TRBJ2-1	TRBV4-2	TGTGCCAGCAGCCAAGATCGTAGCGGGAGGGCTAGGAATGAGCAGTTCTTC	CASSQDRSGRARNEQFF
few	-	13	TRBJ2-7	TRBV7-9	TGTGCCAGCAGCTCAGGACAGATCTACGAGCAGTACTTC	CASSSGQIYEQYF
few	-	16	TRBJ1-3	TRBV4-3	TGCGCCAGCAGCCAAGATGGGGCAGGGACTGGAAACACCATATATTTT	CASSQDGAGTGNTIYF
-	TRBD2	14	TRBJ2-3	TRBV7-2	TGTGCCAGCAAACTAGCGGGAGGTAGTGATACGCAGTATTTT	CASKLAGGSDTQYF
-	TRBD1	15	TRBJ2-5	TRBV24-1	TGTGCCACCAGCACCGGGACAGAGTACCAAGAGACCCAGTACTTC	CATSTGTEYQETQYF
few	TRBD2	20	TRBJ2-3	TRBV20-1	TGCAGTGCTAGAGAGGCCCCCACGGAGTCTAGCGGGGCCTACACAGATACGCAGTATTTT	CSAREAPTESSGAYTDTQYF
few	TRBD1	17	TRBJ1-6	TRBV15	TGTGCCACCAGCAGAGACTGGGAGACAGGGGATAATTCACCCCTCCACTTT	CATSRDWETGDNSPLHF
-	-	15	TRBJ2-7	TRBV10-3	TGTGCCATCAGTCGCACTCCTAGGAACTCCTACGAGCAGTACTTC	CAISRTPRNSYEQYF
many	-	15	TRBJ2-7	TRBV12-3/TRBV12-4	TGTGCCAGCAGTGAAGACGACGGGCACTCCTACGAGCAGTACTTC	CASSEDDGHSYEQYF
-	-	13	TRBJ2-5	TRBV7-8	TGTGCCAGCACCATATGGATGGAAGAGACCCAGTACTTC	CASTIWMEETQYF
-	TRBD1	17	TRBJ1-2	TRBV20-1	TGCAGTGCTACAGACGCGACGAGGACAGGGAGCGCGGGGGGCTACACCTTC	CSATDATRTGSAGGYTF
-	-	11	TRBJ2-4	TRBV21-1	TGTGCCAGCAGCACAGGCCGGGCTCAGTACTTC	CASSTGRAQYF
many	-	12	TRBJ2-5	TRBV27	TGTGCCAGCAGTTTCATGGGGGAGACCCAGTACTTC	CASSFMGETQYF
-	TRBD2	18	TRBJ2-1	TRBV15	TGTGCCACCAGCAGAGAGGGCCCCACTAGCGGGAGGGGTAATGAGCAGTTCTTC	CATSREGPTSGRGNEQFF
many	-	14	TRBJ2-3	TRBV27	TGTGCCAGCAGGCCAGACGGGAACACAGATACGCAGTATTTT	CASRPDGNTDTQYF
many	-	14	TRBJ2-7	TRBV20-1	TGCAGTGCTTTTCCGCGGGGCACCTCCTACGAGCAGTACTTC	CSAFPRGTSYEQYF
few	TRBD1	17	TRBJ1-3	TRBV7-9	TGTGCCAGCAGCTTGATTGACAGGGCAAGTTCTGGAAACACCATATATTTT	CASSLIDRASSGNTIYF
-	-	16	TRBJ2-2	TRBV28	TGTGCCAGCAGTTTGGGCAGGGGTTTAACAACCGGGGAGCTGTTTTTT	CASSLGRGLTTGELFF
many	-	12	TRBJ1-2	TRBV5-1	TGCGCCAGCGGCGGGGGGGCTCTTGGCTACACCTTC	CASGGGALGYTF
-	-	15	TRBJ2-3	TRBV7-2	TGTGCCAGCAGCTCGGGACGAAAGCTCACAGATACGCAGTATTTT	CASSSGRKLTDTQYF
-	-	15	TRBJ2-5	TRBV6-5	TGTGCCAGCAGTTGGACCGCTAGGAACCAAGAGACCCAGTACTTC	CASSWTARNQETQYF
few	-	15	TRBJ1-3	TRBV9	TGTGCCAGCAGCGTTACCGGATACTCTGGAAACACCATATATTTT	CASSVTGYSGNTIYF
-	-	14	TRBJ2-5	TRBV6-5	TGTGCCAGCAGTTATGGCCCGCTGCAAGAGACCCAGTACTTC	CASSYGPLQETQYF
-	-	14	TRBJ2-3	TRBV14	TGTGCCAGCAGCCAAGATCGCGGACGAGATACGCAGTATTTT	CASSQDRGRDTQYF
-	-	15	TRBJ1-5	TRBV20-1	TGCAGTGCTAGTTTGGTACAGGTGGGCAATCAGCCCCAGCATTTT	CSASLVQVGNQPQHF
-	TRBD2	15	TRBJ2-1	TRBV4-2	TGTGCCAGCAGCCAAGATCGGGGGGTCCCCAATGAGCAGTTCTTC	CASSQDRGVPNEQFF
-	-	14	TRBJ1-5	TRBV10-2	TGCGCCAGCAGTGAACAGGGCCACAATCAGCCCCAGCATTTT	CASSEQGHNQPQHF
few	TRBD1	13	TRBJ2-7	TRBV29-1	TGCAGCGGCCGGGACAGGGGGACCTACGAGCAGTACTTC	CSGRDRGTYEQYF
-	-	16	TRBJ1-3	TRBV20-1	TGCAGTGCTCTTACTCCGCAGGGGCGAGGTGGAAACACCATATATTTT	CSALTPQGRGGNTIYF
many	TRBD2	15	TRBJ2-1	TRBV7-2	TGTGCCAGCAGCACATCGGGGGGCTCCTACAATGAGCAGTTCTTC	CASSTSGGSYNEQFF
many	-	11	TRBJ2-3	TRBV29-1	TGCAGCGTTGACCCCCGGGATACGCAGTATTTT	CSVDPRDTQYF